These 24 T cell receptor beta chains originate from one sample sequenced in a study of regulatory T cells in long-lasting Graves disease. TCR beta libraries were built with iRepertoire HTBI primers and Arm-PCR of CDR3 regions. TCRdb reprocessed the multiplex PCR reads via MiXCR and lists one record per CDR3 protein. The profile shows 200,000 to 300,000 distinct CDR3 sequences, roughly 21% of them singletons. Time point reported: newly diagnosed GD, antithyroid drugs for less than 3 months. PBMC RNA served as the TCR library source. Material: peripheral blood mononuclear cells (PBMCs), obtained at new diagnosis, from a patient treated with antithyroid drugs. The source is a female donor with Graves disease.

This clonotype was found a few times. A junction boundary mismatches the germline segment, possibly from a read error. J is TRBJ1-3 and V is TRBV10-2, with a weak D call TRBD1 (5 bases). The CDR3 runs 14 residues. Germline V gene lookup returns CDR1 WSHSY and CDR2 SAAADI. CDR3 amino acids: CASGEGNSGNTIYF. For the CDR3, the DNA is TGCGCCAGCGGTGAGGGGAACTCTGGAAACACCATATATTTT.

This clonotype was detected only a few times. The V and J genes are TRBV11-2 and TRBJ2-3; 11 bases agree with TRBD2. J lost 9 bases, V lost 5 bases, and 13 bases had no gene match. CDR1 is SGHAT, CDR2 FQNNGV, per germline. The CDR3 has 16 residues. The CDR3: CASSPTTSGVFLTQYF. The CDR3 nucleotides are TGTGCCAGCAGCCCCACGACTAGCGGGGTATTTTTGACGCAGTATTTT. Complete variable domain (other parts from reference TRBV11-2 and TRBJ2-3): EAGVAQSPRYKIIEKRQSVAFWCNPISGHATLYWYQQILGQGPKLLIQFQNNGVVDDSQLPKDRFSAERLKGVDSTLKIQPAKLEDSAVYLCASSPTTSGVFLTQYFGPGTRLTVL.

This clonotype appeared many times. The chain recombines TRBV20-1 with TRBJ1-1; D uncertain. The V gene's germline CDR1 is DFQATT and CDR2 SNEGSKA (reference sequence). The CDR3 is 14 amino acids. Trimming removed 3 bases at V and 2 bases at J, with 13 bases between. Written as DNA, the CDR3 is TGCAGTGCTAGGCAAGGGTCGGGCAACACTGAAGCTTTCTTT. Residues: CSARQGSGNTEAFF.

A word on this clonotype: A far larger clone is just one base off, so this is likely a read error. The chain joins TRBV6-2 or TRBV6-3 to TRBJ2-7; perhaps TRBD1 as D (5 bases). The J call may be faulty, since TRBJ2-5 better matches the DNA end. Germline CDR1 MNHEY, CDR2 SVGEGT. The length of the CDR3 is 14 residues. Here the CDR3 reads CASSEGVGQGTQYF. The CDR3 region has the DNA TGTGCCAGCAGTGAAGGGGTCGGCCAAGGGACCCAGTACTTC.

This clonotype has a count of ten or more. The V and J genes are TRBV29-1 and TRBJ1-1, with D hard to call. The CDR3 runs to 12 residues. Trimming shortened V by 6 bases and J by 1 base, and 9 bases separated the two germline ends. CDR1 SQVTM and CDR2 ANQGSEA come from the germline V gene. The CDR3 here is CSVWAGNTEAFF. The CDR3 DNA reads TGCAGCGTATGGGCTGGGAACACTGAAGCTTTCTTT.

There are a few counts of this clonotype. J is TRBJ2-1 and V is TRBV2; perhaps TRBD2 as D (5 bases). Germline values: CDR1 SNHLY, CDR2 FYNNEI. V was pared by 6 bases and J by 15 bases, with 15 bases between. This CDR3 spans 11 amino acids. The CDR3 region has the DNA TGTGCCAGCAGGACGGCTAGGACTCGGTTCTTC. Amino acid sequence: CASRTARTRFF.

This chain joins TRBV7-9 and TRBJ2-1; TRBD2 agrees at 15 bases. CDR3 length: 16 residues. Germline V lookup: CDR1 SEHNR, CDR2 FQNEAQ (reference sequence). V lost 4 bases and J lost 10; bases outside the gene matches: 8. CDR3 in amino acids: CASSSRTSGRAREQFF. CDR3 nucleotides: TGTGCCAGCAGCTCAAGGACTAGCGGGAGGGCGAGGGAGCAGTTCTTC. Drawing the rest from reference TRBV7-9 and TRBJ2-1, the complete variable domain is DTGVSQNPRHKITKRGQNVTFRCDPISEHNRLYWYRQTLGQGPEFLTYFQNEAQLEKSRLLSDRFSAERPKGSFSTLEIQRTEQGDSAMYLCASSSRTSGRAREQFFGPGTRLTVL.

In its sample, this clonotype was seen many times. The chain has TRBV12-3 or TRBV12-4 and TRBJ2-7, with D unresolved. This CDR3 is 14 amino acids long. V was pared by 1 base and J by 1 base, with 8 bases between. Here the CDR3 DNA reads TGTGCCAGCAGTTTAGAACCTGCGTCCTACGAGCAGTACTTC. Protein product: CASSLEPASYEQYF.

This clonotype was counted a few times. CDR3 amino acids: CATQKMNTEAFF. The CDR3 DNA sequence: TGTGCCACACAGAAAATGAACACTGAAGCTTTCTTT. The V and J genes are TRBV7-9 and TRBJ1-1; no clear D. This CDR3 comprises 12 residues. The germline V gene has CDR1 SEHNR and CDR2 FQNEAQ (reference sequence). Trimming removed 10 bases from V and 0 bases from J, with 9 bases in between.

This clonotype was seen more than once but under ten times. This chain uses TRBV6-1 with TRBJ1-3, with D perhaps matching TRBD1 (6 bases). V was shortened by 8 bases and J by 0 bases, with 14 bases between the two germline ends. Germline CDR1 reads MNHNS; CDR2 reads SASEGT. The CDR3 totals 15 residues. The CDR3 spells CASGQWRHSGNTIYF. The DNA of the CDR3 is TGTGCCAGCGGACAGTGGCGCCACTCTGGAAACACCATATATTTT.

This clonotype was counted at least ten times. The chain employs TRBV20-1 and TRBJ1-5, with D possibly matching TRBD1 (6 bases). V lost 4 bases and J 12 bases, leaving 25 bases between the germline ends. The length of the CDR3 is 15 residues. CDR1 and CDR2 (germline): DFQATT, SNEGSKA (reference sequence). CDR3 bases: TGCAGTGCTACACGTCGGGGGGGCGGCAAAGTGGGCCAGCATTTT. Encoded protein: CSATRRGGGKVGQHF.

In its sample, this clonotype was seen many times. The chain has TRBV20-1 and TRBJ1-5, with D unresolved. Germline V CDR1 and CDR2: DFQATT, SNEGSKA (reference sequence). Trimming took 4 bases from V and 5 from J, leaving 9 bases between them. CDR3 size: 12 residues. The CDR3 coding sequence is TGCAGTGCTACCGACGGGGATCAGCCCCAGCATTTT. Translation: CSATDGDQPQHF.

This clonotype was seen ten or more times. This chain links TRBV5-6 with TRBJ1-1, with 8 bases aligning to TRBD1. CDR3 length: 14 amino acids. The V gene end was trimmed by 2 bases and the J gene end by 5 bases; junction bases not matched to a gene: 5. Germline-derived CDR1 and CDR2 are SGHDT and YYEEEE. The DNA of the CDR3 is TGTGCCAGCAGCTTTGGGACAGGTGTGACTGAAGCTTTCTTT. It codes for CASSFGTGVTEAFF.

In regard to this clonotype: A clone one base away is much larger, so this may be a read error. The V and J genes are TRBV20-1 and TRBJ2-1; D may be TRBD1 (5 bases). Germline V gene data show CDR1 as DFQATT and CDR2 as SNEGSKA (reference sequence). This CDR3 is 12 amino acids long. The CDR3 coding sequence is TGCAGTGCCGCAGGGAACTACAATGAGCAGCTCTTC. It specifies CSAAGNYNEQLF.

Comment on this clonotype: A junction boundary mismatches the germline segment, possibly from a read error. The chain couples TRBV29-1 to TRBJ2-3; TRBD2 agrees at 8 bases. CDR1 SQVTM and CDR2 ANQGSEA come from the germline V gene. The CDR3 consists of 15 residues. The CDR3 region has the DNA TGCAGCGTTGACTCGACTGCGGGAGGCACCGATACGCAGTATTTT. This sequence encodes CSVDSTAGGTDTQYF.

This clonotype has ten or more counts. This chain's CDR3 is CASSETVDNSPLHF. The CDR3 nucleotides are TGTGCCAGCAGTGAGACGGTAGATAATTCACCCCTCCACTTT. This sequence joins TRBV6-1 and TRBJ1-6; D not resolved. V lost 3 bases to trimming and J lost 5 bases, with 8 bases between them. This CDR3 is built from 14 residues. Germline V gives CDR1 MNHNS, CDR2 SASEGT.

This chain joins TRBV5-1 and TRBJ1-4; D may be TRBD1 (6 bases). Trimming stripped 0 bases from V and 6 bases from J, with 9 bases between. Looked up from germline, CDR1 is SGHRS and CDR2 is YFSETQ. The CDR3 length is 14 residues. CDR3 sequence reads: CASSLAGGYEKLFF. CDR3 coding DNA: TGCGCCAGCAGCTTGGCGGGGGGCTATGAAAAACTGTTTTTT.

This clonotype was seen repeatedly, ten times or more. The chain employs TRBV11-2 and TRBJ1-5; D not certain. Trimming removed 1 base from V and 7 bases from J, with 8 bases in between. This CDR3 region has 13 residues. Germline V CDR1 and CDR2: SGHAT, FQNNGV. CDR3 region: CASSLVQHQPQHF. The CDR3 nucleotides read TGTGCCAGCAGCTTAGTACAGCACCAGCCCCAGCATTTT. Filled out from reference TRBV11-2 and TRBJ1-5, the complete variable domain reads EAGVAQSPRYKIIEKRQSVAFWCNPISGHATLYWYQQILGQGPKLLIQFQNNGVVDDSQLPKDRFSAERLKGVDSTLKIQPAKLEDSAVYLCASSLVQHQPQHFGDGTRLSIL.

J is TRBJ2-4 and V is TRBV4-2; 9 bases line up with TRBD1. The CDR3 length is 17 residues. V shed 3 bases, J shed 1 base, and the junction held 7 bases outside the gene matches. Germline CDR1 is LGHNA and CDR2 is YNFKEQ. This CDR3 is CASSQPDRGLAKNIQYF. The CDR3 DNA sequence: TGTGCCAGCAGCCAGCCGGACAGGGGACTGGCCAAAAACATTCAGTACTTC.

This clonotype was detected only once. The V call is TRBV5-1, the J call TRBJ1-5; 9 positions match TRBD1. Germline CDR1 reads SGHRS; CDR2 reads YFSETQ. The CDR3 has 14 residues. The V gene end was trimmed by 4 bases and the J gene end by 6 bases; junction bases not matched to a gene: 5. The CDR3 bases are TGCGCCAGCAGCCCCGAGACAGGGGGTCAGCCCCAGCATTTT. The encoded protein is CASSPETGGQPQHF.

Many counts were recorded for this clonotype. J is TRBJ2-2 and V is TRBV11-1, with 10 bases aligning to TRBD1. J gave up 2 bases and V 4 bases, and 1 base lay outside the gene matches. CDR3 size: 15 residues. CDR1 is SGHAT, CDR2 FQDESV, per germline (reference sequence). The CDR3 DNA follows: TGTGCCAGCAGCTGGGACAGGGGTAACACCGGGGAGCTGTTTTTT. Translated: CASSWDRGNTGELFF. Based on the CDR3 plus reference TRBV11-1 and TRBJ2-2, the full variable domain is EAEVAQSPRYKITEKSQAVAFWCDPISGHATLYWYRQILGQGPELLVQFQDESVVDDSQLPKDRFSAERLKGVDSTLKIQPAELGDSAMYLCASSWDRGNTGELFFGEGSRLTVL.

This clonotype was seen a single time. V gene TRBV2 combines with J gene TRBJ2-1, with TRBD2 matching over 9 bases. The V and J ends lost 6 bases and 9 bases, in that order; junction bases with no gene match: 12. The CDR3 is 15 amino acids. The germline V gene encodes CDR1 SNHLY and CDR2 FYNNEI. CDR3 region: CASRVSGAGGSEQFF. CDR3 in DNA: TGTGCCAGCAGAGTGAGCGGAGCGGGAGGAAGTGAGCAGTTCTTC.

The chain combines TRBV7-9 with TRBJ1-2; TRBD1 might be the D (5 bases). The CDR3 has 15 residues. The germline CDR1 and CDR2 sequences are SEHNR and FQNEAQ (reference sequence). Trimming shortened V by 0 bases and J by 1 base, and 9 bases separated the two germline ends. CDR3: CASSLAPTVNYGYTF. CDR3 nucleotide sequence: TGTGCCAGCAGCTTAGCTCCGACAGTTAACTATGGCTACACCTTC. Looking up the rest from reference TRBV7-9 and TRBJ1-2 gives the full variable domain: DTGVSQNPRHKITKRGQNVTFRCDPISEHNRLYWYRQTLGQGPEFLTYFQNEAQLEKSRLLSDRFSAERPKGSFSTLEIQRTEQGDSAMYLCASSLAPTVNYGYTFGSGTRLTVV.

There are many counts of this clonotype. V and J are TRBV20-1 and TRBJ2-1; D might be TRBD2 (6 bases). Germline CDR1 and CDR2: DFQATT and SNEGSKA (reference sequence). Trimming shortened V by 3 bases and J by 12 bases, and 15 bases separated the two germline ends. The length of the CDR3 is 12 residues. CDR3 nucleotide sequence: TGCAGTGCTAGCCTTATGGGGGGTGGGCAGTTCTTC. Its protein is CSASLMGGGQFF.